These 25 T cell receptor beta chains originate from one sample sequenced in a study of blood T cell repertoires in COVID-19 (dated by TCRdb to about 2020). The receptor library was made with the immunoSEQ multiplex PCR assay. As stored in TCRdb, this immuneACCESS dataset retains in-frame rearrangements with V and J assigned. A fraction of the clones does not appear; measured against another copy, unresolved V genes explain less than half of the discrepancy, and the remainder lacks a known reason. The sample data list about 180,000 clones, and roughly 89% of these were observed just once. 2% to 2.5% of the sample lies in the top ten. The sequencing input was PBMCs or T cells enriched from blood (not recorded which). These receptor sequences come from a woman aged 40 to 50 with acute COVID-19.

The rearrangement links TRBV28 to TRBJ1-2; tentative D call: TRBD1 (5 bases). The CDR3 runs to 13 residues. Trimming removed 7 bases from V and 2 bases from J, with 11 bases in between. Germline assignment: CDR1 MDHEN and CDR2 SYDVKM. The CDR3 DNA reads TGTGCCAGCACTGCTCGGGGGAACTATGGCTACACCTTC. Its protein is CASTARGNYGYTF.

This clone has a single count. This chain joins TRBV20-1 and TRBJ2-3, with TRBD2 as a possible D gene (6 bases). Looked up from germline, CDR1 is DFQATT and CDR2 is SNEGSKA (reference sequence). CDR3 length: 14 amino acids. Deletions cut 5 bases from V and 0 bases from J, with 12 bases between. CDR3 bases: TGCAGTGCTCGTGCCAGCGGGAGCACAGATACGCAGTATTTT. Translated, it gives CSARASGSTDTQYF.

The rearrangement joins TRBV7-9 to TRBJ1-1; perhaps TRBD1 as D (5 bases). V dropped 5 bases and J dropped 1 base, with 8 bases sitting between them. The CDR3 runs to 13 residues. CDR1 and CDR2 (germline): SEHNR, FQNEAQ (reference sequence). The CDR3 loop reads CASSLQENTEAFF. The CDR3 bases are TGTGCCAGCAGCCTACAGGAGAACACTGAAGCTTTCTTT. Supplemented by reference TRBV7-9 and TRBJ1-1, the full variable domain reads DTGVSQNPRHKITKRGQNVTFRCDPISEHNRLYWYRQTLGQGPEFLTYFQNEAQLEKSRLLSDRFSAERPKGSFSTLEIQRTEQGDSAMYLCASSLQENTEAFFGQGTRLTVV.

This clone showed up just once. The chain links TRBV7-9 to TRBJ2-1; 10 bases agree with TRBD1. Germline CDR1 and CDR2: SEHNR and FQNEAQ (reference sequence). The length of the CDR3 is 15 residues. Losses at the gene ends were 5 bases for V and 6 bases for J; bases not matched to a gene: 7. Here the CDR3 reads CASSSPGTGANEQFF. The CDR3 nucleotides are TGTGCCAGCAGCAGTCCCGGGACAGGGGCCAATGAGCAGTTCTTC.

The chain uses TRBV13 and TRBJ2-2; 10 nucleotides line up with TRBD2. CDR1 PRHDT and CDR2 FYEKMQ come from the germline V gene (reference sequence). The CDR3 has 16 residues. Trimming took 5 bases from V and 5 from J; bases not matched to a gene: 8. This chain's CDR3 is CASSPARTSGTGELFF. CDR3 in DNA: TGTGCCAGCAGCCCGGCCAGGACTAGCGGAACCGGGGAGCTGTTTTTT.

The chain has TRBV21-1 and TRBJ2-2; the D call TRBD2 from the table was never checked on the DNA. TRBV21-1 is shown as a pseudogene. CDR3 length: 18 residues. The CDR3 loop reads CASSYPGLAGGEVGELFF. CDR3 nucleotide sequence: TGTGCCAGCAGCTACCCCGGCCTAGCGGGAGGTGAAGTCGGGGAGCTGTTTTTT.

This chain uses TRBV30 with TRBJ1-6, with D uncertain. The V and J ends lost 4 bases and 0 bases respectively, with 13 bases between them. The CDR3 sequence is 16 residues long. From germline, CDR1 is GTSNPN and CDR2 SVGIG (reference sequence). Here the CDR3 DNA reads TGTGCCTGGAAATTAAGATTGAGCTCCTATAATTCACCCCTCCACTTT. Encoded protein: CAWKLRLSSYNSPLHF.

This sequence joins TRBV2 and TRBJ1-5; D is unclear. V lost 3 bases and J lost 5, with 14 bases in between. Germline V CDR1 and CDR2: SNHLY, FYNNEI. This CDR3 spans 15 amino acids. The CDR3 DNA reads TGTGCCAGCAGTGATTTGAGAGTCCGGGATCAGCCCCAGCATTTT. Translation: CASSDLRVRDQPQHF.

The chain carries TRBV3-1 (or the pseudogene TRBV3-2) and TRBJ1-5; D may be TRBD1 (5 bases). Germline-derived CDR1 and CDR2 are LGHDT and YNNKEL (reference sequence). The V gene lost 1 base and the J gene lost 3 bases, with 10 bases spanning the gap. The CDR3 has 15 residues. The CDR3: CASSQGLGANQPQHF. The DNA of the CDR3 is TGTGCCAGCAGCCAAGGCTTAGGGGCCAATCAGCCCCAGCATTTT.

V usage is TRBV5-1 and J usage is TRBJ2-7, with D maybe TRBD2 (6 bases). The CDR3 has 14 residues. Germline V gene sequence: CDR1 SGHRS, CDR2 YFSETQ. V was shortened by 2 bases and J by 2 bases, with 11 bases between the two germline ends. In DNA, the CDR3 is TGCGCCAGCAGCTTTGGCGGGGAAGCCTACGAGCAGTACTTC. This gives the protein CASSFGGEAYEQYF.

CDR3 sequence reads: CASVPAGGHEQYF. CDR3 nucleotides: TGTGCTAGTGTCCCGGCTGGGGGCCACGAGCAGTACTTC. J is TRBJ2-7 and V is TRBV12-5; possibly TRBD1 for D (6 bases). Trimming left V 7 bases short and J 5 bases short, with 15 bases between. Germline V gene data show CDR1 as LGHNT and CDR2 as FRNRAP. The CDR3 totals 13 residues.

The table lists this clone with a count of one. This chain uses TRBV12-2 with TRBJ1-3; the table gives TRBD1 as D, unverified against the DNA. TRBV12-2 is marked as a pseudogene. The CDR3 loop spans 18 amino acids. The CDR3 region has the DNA TGTGCAAGTCGCTTAGAAGGTGTGGGGGCGAAGTCTGGAAACACCATATATTTT. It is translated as CASRLEGVGAKSGNTIYF.

The CDR3 region has the DNA TGTGCCAGCAGCCCCACTCCCGACAGGGGCCGAAAAAACACTGAAGCTTTCTTT. Translating it yields CASSPTPDRGRKNTEAFF. V and J are TRBV5-4 and TRBJ1-1; 8 bases align to TRBD1. Germline values: CDR1 SGHNT, CDR2 YYREEE (reference sequence). The CDR3 spans 18 residues. Trimming removed 4 bases from V and 2 bases from J; junction bases left unmatched: 16.

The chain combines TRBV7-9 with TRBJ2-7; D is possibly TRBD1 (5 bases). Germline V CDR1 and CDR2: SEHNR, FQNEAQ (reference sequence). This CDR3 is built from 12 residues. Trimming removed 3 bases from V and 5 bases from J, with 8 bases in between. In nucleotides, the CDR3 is TGTGCCAGCAGCTTTTCAGGGAACGAGCAGTACTTC. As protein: CASSFSGNEQYF.

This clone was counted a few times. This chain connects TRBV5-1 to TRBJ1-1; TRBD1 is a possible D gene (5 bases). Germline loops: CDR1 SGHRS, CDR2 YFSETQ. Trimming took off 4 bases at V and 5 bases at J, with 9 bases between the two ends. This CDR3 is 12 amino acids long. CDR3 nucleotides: TGCGCCAGCAGCCCCGGGGGGACTGAAGCTTTCTTT. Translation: CASSPGGTEAFF.

The CDR3 is CASSRTPRDYEQYF. The CDR3 DNA reads TGTGCCAGCAGCCGGACCCCACGGGACTACGAGCAGTACTTC. The chain joins TRBV13 to TRBJ2-7, with D perhaps TRBD2 (5 bases). Germline-derived CDR1 and CDR2 are PRHDT and FYEKMQ (reference sequence). The CDR3 is made up of 14 amino acids. Trimming took off 5 bases at V and 3 bases at J, with 14 bases between the two ends.

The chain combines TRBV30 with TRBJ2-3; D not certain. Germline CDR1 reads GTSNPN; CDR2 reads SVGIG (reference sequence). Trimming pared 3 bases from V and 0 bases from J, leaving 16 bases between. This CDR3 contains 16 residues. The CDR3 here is CAWRVVLSGSTDTQYF. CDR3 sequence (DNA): TGTGCCTGGAGGGTGGTGTTGAGTGGTAGCACAGATACGCAGTATTTT. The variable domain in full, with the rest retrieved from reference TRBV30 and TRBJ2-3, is SQTIHQWPATLVQPVGSPLSLECTVEGTSNPNLYWYRQAAGRGLQLLFYSVGIGQISSEVPQNLSASRPQDRQFILSSKKLLLSDSGFYLCAWRVVLSGSTDTQYFGPGTRLTVL.

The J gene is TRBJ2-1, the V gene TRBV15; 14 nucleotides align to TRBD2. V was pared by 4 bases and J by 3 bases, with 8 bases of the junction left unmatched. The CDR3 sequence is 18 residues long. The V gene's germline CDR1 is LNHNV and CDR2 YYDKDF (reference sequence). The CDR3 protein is CATSTPGLAGVNYNEQFF. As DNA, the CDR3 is TGTGCCACCAGCACCCCGGGACTAGCGGGGGTAAACTACAATGAGCAGTTCTTC.

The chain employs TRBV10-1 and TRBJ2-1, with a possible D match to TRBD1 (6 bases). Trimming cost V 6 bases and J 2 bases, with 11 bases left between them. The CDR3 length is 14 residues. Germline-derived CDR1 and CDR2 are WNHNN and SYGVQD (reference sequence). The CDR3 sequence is CASSRGYTYNEQFF. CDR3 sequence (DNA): TGCGCCAGCAGCAGGGGCTATACCTACAATGAGCAGTTCTTC.

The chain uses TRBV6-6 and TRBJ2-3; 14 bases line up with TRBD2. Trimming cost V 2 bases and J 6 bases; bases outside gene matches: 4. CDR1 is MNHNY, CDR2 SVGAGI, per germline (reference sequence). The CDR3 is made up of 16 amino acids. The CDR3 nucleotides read TGTGCCAGCAGTTACCCGGGACTAGCGGGGGTGGATACGCAGTATTTT. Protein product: CASSYPGLAGVDTQYF.

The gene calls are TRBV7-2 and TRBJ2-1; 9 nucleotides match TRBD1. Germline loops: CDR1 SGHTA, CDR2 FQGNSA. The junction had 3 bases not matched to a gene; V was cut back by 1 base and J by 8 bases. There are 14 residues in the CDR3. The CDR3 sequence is CASSLETGGYEQFF. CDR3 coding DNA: TGTGCCAGCAGCTTAGAAACAGGGGGCTATGAGCAGTTCTTC.

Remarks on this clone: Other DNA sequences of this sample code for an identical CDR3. The CDR3 protein is CASSRQGSYEQYF. In nucleotides, the CDR3 is TGTGCCAGCAGTAGACAGGGTTCCTACGAGCAGTACTTC. V gene TRBV2 combines with J gene TRBJ2-7; TRBD1 matches 7 bases. The CDR3 has 13 residues. Germline CDR1 and CDR2: SNHLY and FYNNEI. The junction had 2 bases not matched to a gene; V was cut back by 5 bases and J by 1 base.

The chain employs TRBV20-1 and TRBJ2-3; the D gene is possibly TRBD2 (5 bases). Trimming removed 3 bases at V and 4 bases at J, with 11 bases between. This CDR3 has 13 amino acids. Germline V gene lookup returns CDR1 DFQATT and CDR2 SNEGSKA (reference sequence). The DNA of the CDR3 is TGCAGTGCTAGTCTTTCCGGGGCAGATACGCAGTATTTT. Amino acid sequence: CSASLSGADTQYF.

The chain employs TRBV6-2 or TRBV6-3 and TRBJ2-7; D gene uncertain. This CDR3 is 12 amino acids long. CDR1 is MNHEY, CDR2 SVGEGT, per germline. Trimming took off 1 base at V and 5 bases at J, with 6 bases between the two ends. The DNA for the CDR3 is TGTGCCAGCAGTTACTTGGGCGACGAGCAGTACTTC. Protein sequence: CASSYLGDEQYF.

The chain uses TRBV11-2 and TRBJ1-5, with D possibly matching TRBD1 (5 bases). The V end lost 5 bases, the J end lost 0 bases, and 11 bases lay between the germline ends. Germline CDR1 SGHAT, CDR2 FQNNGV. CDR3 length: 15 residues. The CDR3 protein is CASSLRQNSNQPQHF. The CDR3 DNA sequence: TGTGCCAGCAGCCTCCGACAGAATAGCAATCAGCCCCAGCATTTT.